A single sample gave rise to the 10 T cell receptor beta chains below, sequenced in a study of blood T cell repertoires in COVID-19. The method was immunoSEQ multiplex PCR; TCRdb's version includes in-frame clones alone and lacks a portion of them. The repertoire holds about 210,000 clones, with around 87% as singletons. What was sequenced was peripheral blood. Source of these receptors: a man aged 55 to 70 with acute or convalescent COVID-19.

Only one count was recorded for this clone. This chain uses TRBV5-5 with TRBJ2-7; 9 bases agree with TRBD2. The V gene's germline CDR1 is SGHKS and CDR2 YYEKEE (reference sequence). The CDR3 extends over 12 amino acids. Trimming removed 0 bases from V and 13 bases from J; junction bases left unmatched: 5. The CDR3 DNA is TGTGCCAGCAGCTTGGCCGGGGGACTAGCCTACTTC. Protein: CASSLAGGLAYF.

The V call is TRBV6-5, the J call TRBJ2-2; D may be TRBD1 (5 bases). The CDR3 length is 14 residues. V was pared by 11 bases and J by 4 bases, with 17 bases between. The germline gives CDR1 MNHEY, CDR2 SVGAGI. The CDR3 bases are TGTGCCGCCAGGGTTTCTGTCCCCACCGGGGAGCTGTTTTTT. Translating it yields CAARVSVPTGELFF.

This chain links TRBV27 with TRBJ2-5; D call uncertain. Germline lookup yields CDR1 MNHEY and CDR2 SMNVEV (reference sequence). V lost 5 bases to trimming and J lost 3 bases, with 7 bases between them. The CDR3 is 12 residues long. The CDR3 bases are TGTGCCAGCAGTCTGTTTGAAGAGACCCAGTACTTC. The encoded protein is CASSLFEETQYF.

V usage is TRBV27 and J usage is TRBJ2-5, with 10 bases aligning to TRBD1. CDR1 and CDR2 from the germline V gene are MNHEY and SMNVEV (reference sequence). The CDR3 covers 15 residues. Germline trimming cut 8 bases from V and 5 bases from J; bases unmatched to any gene: 11. The CDR3 spells CASLSGTGARETQYF. The CDR3 DNA reads as TGTGCCAGCTTATCCGGGACAGGGGCACGTGAGACCCAGTACTTC.

This clone was detected only once. The chain employs TRBV6-5 and TRBJ1-5; a weak D match, TRBD1 (5 bases). Between the trimmed V and J ends, which lost 4 bases and 4 bases, there was a span of 8 bases. Germline V lookup: CDR1 MNHEY, CDR2 SVGAGI. The CDR3 sequence is 13 residues long. The CDR3 protein is CASSSRDNQPQHF. The DNA of the CDR3 is TGTGCCAGCAGTTCCAGGGATAATCAGCCCCAGCATTTT.

The rearrangement links TRBV13 to TRBJ2-1; 10 positions agree with TRBD2. J lost 2 bases, V lost 2 bases, and 3 bases had no gene match. The CDR3 extends over 16 amino acids. The germline V gene has CDR1 PRHDT and CDR2 FYEKMQ (reference sequence). CDR3 coding DNA: TGTGCCAGCAGCTTACCTCTAGCGGGGGCCTACAATGAGCAGTTCTTC. Encoded protein: CASSLPLAGAYNEQFF.

This rearrangement joins TRBV5-1 to TRBJ1-1, with 10 bases matching TRBD1. Germline-derived CDR1 and CDR2 are SGHRS and YFSETQ. J gave up 4 bases and V 6 bases, and 9 bases lay outside the gene matches. The CDR3 has 15 amino acids. The CDR3 is CASTLTGGSGTEAFF. The DNA for the CDR3 is TGCGCCAGCACCCTGACAGGGGGCTCGGGCACTGAAGCTTTCTTT.

The J gene is TRBJ1-2, the V gene TRBV14; TRBD1 is a possible D gene (6 bases). V lost 1 base, J lost 6 bases, and 12 bases lay in between. Germline V gene lookup returns CDR1 SGHDN and CDR2 FVKESK. This CDR3 has 14 amino acids. CDR3 residues: CASSQVGAGDGYTF. The CDR3 DNA is TGTGCCAGCAGCCAAGTGGGGGCTGGGGATGGCTACACCTTC.

The chain links TRBV7-2 to TRBJ2-1, with 7 bases identical to TRBD1. V shed 5 bases and J 8 bases; nucleotides not matched to a gene: 6. CDR3 length: 13 residues. Germline CDR1 SGHTA, CDR2 FQGNSA. CDR3 coding DNA: TGTGCCAGCAGCACCAGAGGGGGCTATGAGCAGTTCTTC. Amino acid sequence: CASSTRGGYEQFF.

This clone was seen more than once but under ten times. The chain combines TRBV7-3 with TRBJ2-1; 9 bases are a match to TRBD2. CDR1 SGHTA and CDR2 FQGTGA come from the germline V gene. Germline trimming cut 2 bases from V and 10 bases from J; bases unmatched to any gene: 9. CDR3 length equals 15 residues. The CDR3 coding sequence is TGTGCCAGCAGCTTAGGACTAGCGAGGCCGGAGGAGCAGTTCTTC. Its protein is CASSLGLARPEEQFF.